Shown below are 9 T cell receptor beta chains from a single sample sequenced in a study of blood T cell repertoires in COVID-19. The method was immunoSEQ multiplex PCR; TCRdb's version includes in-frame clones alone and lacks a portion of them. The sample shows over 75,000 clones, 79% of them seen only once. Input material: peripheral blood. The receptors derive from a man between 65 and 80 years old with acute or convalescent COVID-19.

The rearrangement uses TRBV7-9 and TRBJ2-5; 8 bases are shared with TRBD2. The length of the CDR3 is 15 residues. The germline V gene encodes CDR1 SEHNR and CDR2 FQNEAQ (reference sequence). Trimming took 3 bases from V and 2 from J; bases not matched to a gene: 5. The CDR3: CASSFTRGEQETQYF. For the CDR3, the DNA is TGTGCCAGCAGCTTCACGCGGGGGGAACAAGAGACCCAGTACTTC.

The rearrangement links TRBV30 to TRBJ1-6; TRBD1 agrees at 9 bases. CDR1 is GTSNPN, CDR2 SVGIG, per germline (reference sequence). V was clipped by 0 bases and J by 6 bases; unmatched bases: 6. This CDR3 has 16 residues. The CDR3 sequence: CAWSVSGTGRNSPLHF. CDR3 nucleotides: TGTGCCTGGAGTGTGTCCGGGACAGGGCGTAATTCACCCCTCCACTTT.

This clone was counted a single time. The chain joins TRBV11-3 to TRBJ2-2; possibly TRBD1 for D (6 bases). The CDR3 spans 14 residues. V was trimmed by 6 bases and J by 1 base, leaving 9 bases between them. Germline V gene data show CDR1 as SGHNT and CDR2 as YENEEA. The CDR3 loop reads CASSRGGNTGELFF. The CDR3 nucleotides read TGTGCCAGCAGTCGAGGGGGGAACACCGGGGAGCTGTTTTTT.

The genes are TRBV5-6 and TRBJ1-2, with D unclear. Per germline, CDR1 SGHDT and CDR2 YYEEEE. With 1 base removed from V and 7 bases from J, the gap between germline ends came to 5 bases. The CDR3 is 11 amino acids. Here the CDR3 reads CASSLFGGYTF. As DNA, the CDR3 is TGTGCCAGCAGCTTGTTCGGTGGCTACACCTTC.

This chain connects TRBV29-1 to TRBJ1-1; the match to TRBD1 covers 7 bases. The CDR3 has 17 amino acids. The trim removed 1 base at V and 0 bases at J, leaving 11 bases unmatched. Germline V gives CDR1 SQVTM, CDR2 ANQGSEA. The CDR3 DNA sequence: TGCAGCGTTGAAGCTCAGAGACAGGGCGTTGTGAACACTGAAGCTTTCTTT. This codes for CSVEAQRQGVVNTEAFF.

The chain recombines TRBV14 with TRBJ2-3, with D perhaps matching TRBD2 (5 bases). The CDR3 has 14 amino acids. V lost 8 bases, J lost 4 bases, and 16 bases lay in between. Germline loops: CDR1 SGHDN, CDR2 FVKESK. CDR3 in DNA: TGTGCCAGCGGTTGGACTCATGCCTCAGATACGCAGTATTTT. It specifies CASGWTHASDTQYF.

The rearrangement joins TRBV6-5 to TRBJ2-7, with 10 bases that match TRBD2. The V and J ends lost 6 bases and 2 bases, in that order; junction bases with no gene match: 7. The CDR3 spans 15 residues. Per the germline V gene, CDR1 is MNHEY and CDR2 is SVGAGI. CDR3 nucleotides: TGTGCCAGCAGCCGGGGGAGCGGGGGGGCCTACGAGCAGTACTTC. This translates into CASSRGSGGAYEQYF.

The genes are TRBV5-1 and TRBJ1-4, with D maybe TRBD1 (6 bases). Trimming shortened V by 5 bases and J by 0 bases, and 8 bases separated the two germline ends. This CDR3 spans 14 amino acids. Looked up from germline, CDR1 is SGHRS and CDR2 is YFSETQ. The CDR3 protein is CASRSGATNEKLFF. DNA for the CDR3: TGCGCCAGCAGGTCAGGGGCAACTAATGAAAAACTGTTTTTT. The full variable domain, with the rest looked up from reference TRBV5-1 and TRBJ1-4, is KAGVTQTPRYLIKTRGQQVTLSCSPISGHRSVSWYQQTPGQGLQFLFEYFSETQRNKGNFPGRFSGRQFSNSRSEMNVSTLELGDSALYLCASRSGATNEKLFFGSGTQLSVL.

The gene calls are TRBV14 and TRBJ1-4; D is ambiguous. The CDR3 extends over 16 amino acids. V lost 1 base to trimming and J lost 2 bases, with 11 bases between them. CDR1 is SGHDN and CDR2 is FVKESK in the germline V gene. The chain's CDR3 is CASSQGAGTTNEKLFF. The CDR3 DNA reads TGTGCCAGCAGCCAAGGCGCGGGAACTACTAATGAAAAACTGTTTTTT.